A selection of T cell receptor beta chains follows, all from one sample in a study of blood T cell repertoires in COVID-19. Some clones are missing from TCRdb's copy, which holds only in-frame ones; the method was immunoSEQ multiplex PCR. Counted here are fewer than 350,000 clones, around nine tenths occurring once; the ten biggest clones make up around 8.8%. Source material: peripheral blood. These receptors originate from a man aged 40-49 years with active or convalescent COVID-19. Both conserved end residues are part of each CDR3. Fields, in order: J gene, V gene, clone size, D gene, CDR3 protein, CDR3 DNA. D genes are given only for firm matches. The size entry is marked missing in some rows and otherwise reads once, few, many or a size class.

J gene: TRBJ1-3
V gene: TRBV5-5
clone size: -
D gene: TRBD1
CDR3 protein: CASSRRASGTGGGNTIYF
CDR3 DNA: TGTGCCAGCAGCCGTCGCGCGTCCGGGACAGGGGGTGGAAACACCATATATTTT

J gene: TRBJ2-3
V gene: TRBV24-1
clone size: once
D gene: TRBD2
CDR3 protein: CATSVPALAGSDTQYF
CDR3 DNA: TGTGCCACCAGTGTCCCGGCGCTAGCGGGTTCGGATACGCAGTATTTT

J gene: TRBJ1-6
V gene: TRBV5-1
clone size: -
D gene: TRBD1
CDR3 protein: CASSGGQGDSPLHF
CDR3 DNA: TGCGCCAGCAGCGGGGGACAGGGGGATTCACCCCTCCACTTT

J gene: TRBJ2-5
V gene: TRBV9
clone size: -
D gene: -
CDR3 protein: CASKSTSQETQYF
CDR3 DNA: TGTGCCAGCAAGAGCACTAGCCAAGAGACCCAGTACTTC

J gene: TRBJ1-1
V gene: TRBV24-1
clone size: few
D gene: -
CDR3 protein: CATRAPGEGESTEAFF
CDR3 DNA: TGTGCCACCAGGGCCCCCGGGGAGGGAGAATCCACTGAAGCTTTCTTT

J gene: TRBJ2-7
V gene: TRBV5-6
clone size: -
D gene: -
CDR3 protein: CASSFGAGMDEQYF
CDR3 DNA: TGTGCCAGCAGCTTCGGTGCGGGGATGGACGAGCAGTACTTC

J gene: TRBJ2-3
V gene: TRBV7-3
clone size: -
D gene: -
CDR3 protein: CASSLELPPDTQYF
CDR3 DNA: TGTGCCAGCAGCTTGGAGCTCCCCCCAGATACGCAGTATTTT

J gene: TRBJ1-2
V gene: TRBV12-5
clone size: -
D gene: -
CDR3 protein: CASGYDLGDYGYTF
CDR3 DNA: TGTGCTAGTGGTTACGACCTAGGTGACTATGGCTACACCTTC

J gene: TRBJ2-3
V gene: TRBV29-1
clone size: once
D gene: TRBD2
CDR3 protein: CSVESGLAISTDTQYF
CDR3 DNA: TGCAGCGTTGAGAGTGGACTAGCGATTAGCACAGATACGCAGTATTTT

J gene: TRBJ1-5
V gene: TRBV19
clone size: -
D gene: TRBD1
CDR3 protein: CASTSRGPLDQPQHF
CDR3 DNA: TGTGCCAGTACCTCCAGGGGGCCCTTGGATCAGCCCCAGCATTTT

J gene: TRBJ1-5
V gene: TRBV6-1
clone size: -
D gene: -
CDR3 protein: CASSEDPGGGQPQHF
CDR3 DNA: TGTGCCAGCAGTGAAGACCCGGGGGGGGGACAGCCCCAGCATTTT

J gene: TRBJ1-4
V gene: TRBV11-2
clone size: -
D gene: -
CDR3 protein: CASSASGTRVPNEKLFF
CDR3 DNA: TGTGCCAGCAGCGCTTCCGGGACAAGAGTCCCTAATGAAAAACTGTTTTTT

J gene: TRBJ1-2
V gene: TRBV30
clone size: -
D gene: -
CDR3 protein: CAYVGAGASHYGYTF
CDR3 DNA: TGTGCCTACGTGGGGGCGGGGGCAAGCCATTATGGCTACACCTTC

J gene: TRBJ1-6
V gene: TRBV4-1
clone size: -
D gene: TRBD1
CDR3 protein: CASSHTGTGNSPLHF
CDR3 DNA: TGCGCCAGCAGCCATACCGGGACAGGGAATTCACCCCTCCACTTT

J gene: TRBJ2-4
V gene: TRBV6-4
clone size: once
D gene: -
CDR3 protein: CASSGALIEIKNIQYF
CDR3 DNA: TGTGCCAGCAGTGGTGCGCTAATCGAGATCAAAAACATTCAGTACTTC

J gene: TRBJ1-5
V gene: TRBV6-5
clone size: -
D gene: -
CDR3 protein: CASRKGDNSNQPQHF
CDR3 DNA: TGTGCCAGCAGGAAGGGGGACAATAGCAATCAGCCCCAGCATTTT

J gene: TRBJ2-7
V gene: TRBV6-5
clone size: -
D gene: -
CDR3 protein: CASSTTRSYEQYF
CDR3 DNA: TGTGCCAGCAGTACTACAAGAAGCTACGAGCAGTACTTC

J gene: TRBJ1-2
V gene: TRBV3-1/TRBV3-2
clone size: -
D gene: -
CDR3 protein: CASSQFNGGSRYGYTF
CDR3 DNA: TGTGCCAGCAGCCAATTCAATGGGGGCAGTCGCTATGGCTACACCTTC

J gene: TRBJ1-6
V gene: TRBV30
clone size: -
D gene: TRBD1
CDR3 protein: CAGEQGAQGSPLHF
CDR3 DNA: TGTGCCGGGGAACAGGGGGCGCAGGGTTCACCCCTCCACTTT

J gene: TRBJ1-2
V gene: TRBV3-1/TRBV3-2
clone size: -
D gene: -
CDR3 protein: CASSHAASRGYTF
CDR3 DNA: TGTGCCAGCAGCCATGCGGCTTCTCGTGGCTACACCTTC

J gene: TRBJ2-7
V gene: TRBV19
clone size: -
D gene: -
CDR3 protein: CASSKESSYEQYF
CDR3 DNA: TGTGCCAGTAGTAAGGAGAGCTCCTACGAGCAGTACTTC

J gene: TRBJ1-2
V gene: TRBV19
clone size: -
D gene: -
CDR3 protein: CASSMGGAYGYTF
CDR3 DNA: TGTGCCAGTAGTATGGGGGGGGCCTATGGCTACACCTTC

J gene: TRBJ1-3
V gene: TRBV5-1
clone size: -
D gene: -
CDR3 protein: CASSLDNGNTIYF
CDR3 DNA: TGCGCCAGCAGCTTGGACAATGGAAACACCATATATTTT

J gene: TRBJ2-7
V gene: TRBV13
clone size: -
D gene: TRBD2
CDR3 protein: CASSPYLPGLAGDEQYF
CDR3 DNA: TGTGCCAGCAGCCCCTATTTACCGGGACTAGCGGGAGACGAGCAGTACTTC

J gene: TRBJ1-4
V gene: TRBV24-1
clone size: -
D gene: -
CDR3 protein: CATSDSGINEKLFF
CDR3 DNA: TGTGCCACCAGTGATTCCGGGATCAATGAAAAACTGTTTTTT

J gene: TRBJ2-7
V gene: TRBV2
clone size: -
D gene: TRBD2
CDR3 protein: CASSEPTSGSYEQYF
CDR3 DNA: TGTGCCAGCAGTGAACCTACTAGCGGTTCCTACGAGCAGTACTTC

J gene: TRBJ1-2
V gene: TRBV2
clone size: -
D gene: -
CDR3 protein: CASSTRDGGYTF
CDR3 DNA: TGTGCCAGCAGTACCAGGGATGGTGGCTACACCTTC

J gene: TRBJ2-4
V gene: TRBV12-5
clone size: -
D gene: -
CDR3 protein: CASGLRGNLEAKNIQYF
CDR3 DNA: TGTGCTAGTGGTTTGAGAGGGAACCTTGAAGCCAAAAACATTCAGTACTTC

J gene: TRBJ1-5
V gene: TRBV6-5
clone size: -
D gene: -
CDR3 protein: CASSFQGLKPQHF
CDR3 DNA: TGTGCCAGCAGTTTTCAGGGATTGAAGCCCCAGCATTTT

J gene: TRBJ2-1
V gene: TRBV30
clone size: -
D gene: -
CDR3 protein: CAWSTQAINEQFF
CDR3 DNA: TGTGCCTGGAGTACACAGGCGATCAATGAGCAGTTCTTC

J gene: TRBJ1-5
V gene: TRBV2
clone size: few
D gene: -
CDR3 protein: CASGGGGYQPQHF
CDR3 DNA: TGTGCCAGCGGGGGGGGAGGGTACCAGCCCCAGCATTTT

J gene: TRBJ1-1
V gene: TRBV11-3
clone size: few
D gene: -
CDR3 protein: CASSTGQTRREAFF
CDR3 DNA: TGTGCCAGCAGCACCGGACAGACCCGGCGAGAAGCTTTCTTT

J gene: TRBJ1-2
V gene: TRBV19
clone size: once
D gene: TRBD1
CDR3 protein: CATLNRGGYTF
CDR3 DNA: TGTGCCACCTTAAACAGGGGGGGCTACACCTTC

J gene: TRBJ2-5
V gene: TRBV30
clone size: -
D gene: -
CDR3 protein: CAWSATGETQYF
CDR3 DNA: TGTGCCTGGAGCGCTACGGGAGAGACCCAGTACTTC

J gene: TRBJ1-5
V gene: TRBV19
clone size: few
D gene: -
CDR3 protein: CASSRGQPQHF
CDR3 DNA: TGTGCCAGTAGTCGGGGGCAGCCCCAGCATTTT

J gene: TRBJ1-2
V gene: TRBV28
clone size: -
D gene: -
CDR3 protein: CASSLEGGYTF
CDR3 DNA: TGTGCCAGCAGTTTGGAGGGTGGCTACACCTTC

J gene: TRBJ2-2
V gene: TRBV29-1
clone size: -
D gene: TRBD2
CDR3 protein: CSAPSGEAGKTGELFF
CDR3 DNA: TGCAGCGCCCCCTCCGGGGAAGCGGGAAAGACCGGGGAGCTGTTTTTT

J gene: TRBJ1-1
V gene: TRBV29-1
clone size: -
D gene: -
CDR3 protein: CSVEMGSQRRNTEAFF
CDR3 DNA: TGCAGCGTTGAAATGGGTTCCCAGCGCAGGAACACTGAAGCTTTCTTT

J gene: TRBJ2-5
V gene: TRBV29-1
clone size: -
D gene: -
CDR3 protein: CSAWPGDAQETQYF
CDR3 DNA: TGCAGCGCATGGCCAGGGGATGCCCAAGAGACCCAGTACTTC

J gene: TRBJ1-1
V gene: TRBV7-6
clone size: -
D gene: -
CDR3 protein: CASSLAGHTNTEAFF
CDR3 DNA: TGTGCCAGCAGCTTAGCGGGACATACGAACACTGAAGCTTTCTTT